Listed below are T cell receptor beta chains from one sample, sequenced in a study of T cell repertoires in cytomegalovirus infection. TCRdb fed the reads into MiXCR, producing one record per CDR3 protein. Found here are fewer than 550,000 distinct CDR3 sequences, 10% to 12% of them singletons; the top ten hold about 9.4%. The sequenced material came from PBMCs. These receptors were collected from a human donor in good health (CMV status not recorded). Some clones in this sample may be carry-over from other donors' samples. Both conserved end residues are part of each CDR3. A D gene is named only where the DNA matches it firmly. Size is omitted from some rows. Given values are once, few, many or a class for expanded clones.

j_gene	d_gene	abundance	v_gene	CDR3aa	CDR3nt
TRBJ2-1	TRBD1	many	TRBV19	CASTMDREEQFF	TGTGCCAGTACCATGGACAGGGAAGAGCAGTTCTTC
TRBJ1-6	NA	NA	TRBV9	CASTPGPNSPLHF	TGTGCCAGTACCCCAGGGCCAAATTCACCCCTCCACTTT
TRBJ2-3	NA	NA	TRBV15	CATSRVTGPPPTQYF	TGTGCCACCAGCAGAGTGACGGGCCCCCCTCCTACGCAGTATTTT
TRBJ2-3	TRBD2	NA	TRBV20-1	CSARMLAGTDTQYF	TGCAGTGCTAGAATGTTAGCGGGTACAGATACGCAGTATTTT
TRBJ2-7	NA	NA	TRBV30	CAWSKTSRQGEQYF	TGTGCCTGGAGTAAGACCTCTCGTCAAGGCGAGCAGTACTTC
TRBJ2-6	NA	NA	TRBV2	CASSEGDSSGANVLTF	TGTGCCAGCAGTGAGGGGGATAGCTCTGGGGCCAACGTCCTGACTTTC
TRBJ2-3	NA	many	TRBV7-9	CASSPEAQGTDTQYF	TGTGCCAGCAGCCCCGAGGCACAGGGCACAGATACGCAGTATTTT
TRBJ2-1	TRBD2	NA	TRBV27	CATSFSLGDYDYNEQFF	TGTGCCACCAGTTTCTCCCTCGGGGACTACGATTACAATGAGCAGTTCTTC
TRBJ2-1	NA	many	TRBV20-1	CSATLASYNEQFF	TGCAGTGCTACACTAGCCTCCTACAATGAGCAGTTCTTC
TRBJ2-7	NA	many	TRBV12-3/TRBV12-4	CASSFNSPPRYEQYF	TGTGCCAGCAGTTTTAATAGCCCCCCAAGGTACGAGCAGTACTTC
TRBJ2-5	NA	once	TRBV14	CASSQEGDIQETQYF	TGTGCCAGCAGCCAAGAAGGGGACATTCAAGAGACCCAGTACTTC
TRBJ2-5	TRBD2	many	TRBV7-8	CASSHKRDRQETQYF	TGTGCCAGCAGCCACAAGCGGGACCGTCAAGAGACCCAGTACTTC
TRBJ1-4	NA	NA	TRBV29-1	CSVKGAWADNEKLFF	TGCAGCGTGAAAGGGGCTTGGGCGGATAATGAAAAACTGTTTTTT
TRBJ1-5	NA	few	TRBV6-5	CASSRGGFTAQHF	TGTGCCAGCAGCCGAGGGGGGTTTACGGCCCAGCATTTT
TRBJ2-5	TRBD1	few	TRBV19	CASRTISGGVETQYF	TGTGCCAGTAGAACCATCTCAGGGGGAGTAGAGACCCAGTACTTC
TRBJ1-2	TRBD1	many	TRBV7-8	CASSGGGTASGYTF	TGTGCCAGCAGCGGGGGGGGGACAGCTAGTGGCTACACCTTC
TRBJ2-2	TRBD1	many	TRBV11-2	CASSLVPQGDAGELFF	TGTGCCAGCAGCTTAGTTCCCCAGGGGGACGCCGGGGAGCTGTTTTTT
TRBJ2-5	NA	many	TRBV11-2	CASSLGWVRETQYF	TGTGCCAGCAGCTTAGGATGGGTTAGAGAGACCCAGTACTTC
TRBJ1-2	NA	NA	TRBV5-1	CASSLAGVDGYTF	TGCGCCAGCAGCTTGGCAGGAGTCGATGGCTACACCTTC
TRBJ1-1	NA	many	TRBV5-1	CASSGDTPLVEAFF	TGCGCCAGCAGCGGGGACACACCGCTAGTGGAAGCTTTCTTT
TRBJ1-5	NA	few	TRBV7-2	CASSRLPVSPQHF	TGTGCCAGCAGTCGTCTACCGGTTTCGCCCCAGCATTTT
TRBJ2-5	TRBD1	few	TRBV7-6	CASSLRGGDRVKTQYF	TGTGCCAGCAGCCTGCGTGGGGGGGACAGGGTGAAGACCCAGTACTTC